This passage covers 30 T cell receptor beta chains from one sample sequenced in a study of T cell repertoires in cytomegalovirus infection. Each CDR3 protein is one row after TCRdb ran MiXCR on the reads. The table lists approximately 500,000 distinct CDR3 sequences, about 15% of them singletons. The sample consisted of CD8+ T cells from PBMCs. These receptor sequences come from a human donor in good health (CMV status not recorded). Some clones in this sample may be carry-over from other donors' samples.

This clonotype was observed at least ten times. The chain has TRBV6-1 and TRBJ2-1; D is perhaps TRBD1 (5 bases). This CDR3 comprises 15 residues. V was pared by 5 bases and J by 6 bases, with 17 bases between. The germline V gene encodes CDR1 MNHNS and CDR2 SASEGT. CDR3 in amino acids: CASSPDSGASNEQFF. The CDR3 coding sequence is TGTGCCAGCAGTCCAGATTCTGGGGCTTCCAATGAGCAGTTCTTC.

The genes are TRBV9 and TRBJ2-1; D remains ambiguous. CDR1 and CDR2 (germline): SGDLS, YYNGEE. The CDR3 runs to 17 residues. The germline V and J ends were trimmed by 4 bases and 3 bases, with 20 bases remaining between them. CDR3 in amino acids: CASSPHKVPVSYNEQFF. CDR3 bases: TGTGCCAGCAGCCCCCACAAGGTGCCGGTGAGCTACAATGAGCAGTTCTTC.

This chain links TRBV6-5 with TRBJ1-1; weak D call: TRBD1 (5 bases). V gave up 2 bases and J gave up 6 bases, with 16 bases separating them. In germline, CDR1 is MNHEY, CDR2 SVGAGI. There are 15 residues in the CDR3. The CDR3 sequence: CASSYLGEGRSEAFF. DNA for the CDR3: TGTGCCAGCAGTTACCTGGGGGAGGGCAGATCTGAAGCTTTCTTT.

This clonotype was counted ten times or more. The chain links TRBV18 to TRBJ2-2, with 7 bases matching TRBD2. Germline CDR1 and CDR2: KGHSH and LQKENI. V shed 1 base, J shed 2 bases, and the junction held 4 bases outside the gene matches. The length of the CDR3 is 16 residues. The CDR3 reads CASSPRLAENTGELFF. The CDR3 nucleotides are TGTGCCAGCTCACCACGTCTAGCGGAAAACACCGGGGAGCTGTTTTTT.

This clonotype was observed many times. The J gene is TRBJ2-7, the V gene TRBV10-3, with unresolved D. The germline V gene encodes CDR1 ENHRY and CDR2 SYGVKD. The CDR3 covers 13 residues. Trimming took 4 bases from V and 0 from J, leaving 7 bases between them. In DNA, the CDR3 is TGTGCCATCAGTGCCGGCCGCTCCTACGAGCAGTACTTC. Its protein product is CAISAGRSYEQYF.

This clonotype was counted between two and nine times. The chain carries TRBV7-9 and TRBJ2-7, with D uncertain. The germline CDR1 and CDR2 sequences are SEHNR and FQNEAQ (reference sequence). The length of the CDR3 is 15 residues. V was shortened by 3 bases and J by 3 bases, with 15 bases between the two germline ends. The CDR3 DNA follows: TGTGCCAGCAGCTTTGCCCTGGAGCACAACTACGAGCAGTACTTC. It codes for CASSFALEHNYEQYF.

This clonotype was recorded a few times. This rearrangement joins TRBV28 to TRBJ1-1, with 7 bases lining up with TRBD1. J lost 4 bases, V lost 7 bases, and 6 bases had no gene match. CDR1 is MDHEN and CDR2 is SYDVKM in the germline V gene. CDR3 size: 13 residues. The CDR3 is CASIPTGVTEAFF. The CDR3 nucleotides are TGTGCCAGCATCCCTACAGGGGTCACTGAAGCTTTCTTT.

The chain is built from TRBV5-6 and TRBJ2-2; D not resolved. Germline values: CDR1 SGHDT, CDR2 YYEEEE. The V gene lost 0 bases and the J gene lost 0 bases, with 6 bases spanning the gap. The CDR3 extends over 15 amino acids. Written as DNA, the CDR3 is TGTGCCAGCAGCTTGGAACTGTCGAACACCGGGGAGCTGTTTTTT. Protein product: CASSLELSNTGELFF.

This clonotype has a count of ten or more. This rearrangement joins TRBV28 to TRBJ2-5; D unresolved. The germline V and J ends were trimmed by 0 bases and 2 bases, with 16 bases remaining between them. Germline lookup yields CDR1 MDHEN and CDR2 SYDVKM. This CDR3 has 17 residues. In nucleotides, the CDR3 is TGTGCCAGCAGTTTATGGACCAACTTAGTAGGGCAAGAGACCCAGTACTTC. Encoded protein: CASSLWTNLVGQETQYF. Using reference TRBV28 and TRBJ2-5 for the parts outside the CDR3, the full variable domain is DVKVTQSSRYLVKRTGEKVFLECVQDMDHENMFWYRQDPGLGLRLIYFSYDVKMKEKGDIPEGYSVSREKKERFSLILESASTNQTSMYLCASSLWTNLVGQETQYFGPGTRLLVL.

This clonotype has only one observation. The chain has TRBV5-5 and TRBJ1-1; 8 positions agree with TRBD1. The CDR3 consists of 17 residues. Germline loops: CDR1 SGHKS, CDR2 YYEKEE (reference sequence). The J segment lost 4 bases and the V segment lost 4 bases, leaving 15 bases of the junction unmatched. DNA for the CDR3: TGTGCCAGCAGCCCTGATCCAGGGGGCTACAGAGGCACTGAAGCTTTCTTT. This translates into CASSPDPGGYRGTEAFF.

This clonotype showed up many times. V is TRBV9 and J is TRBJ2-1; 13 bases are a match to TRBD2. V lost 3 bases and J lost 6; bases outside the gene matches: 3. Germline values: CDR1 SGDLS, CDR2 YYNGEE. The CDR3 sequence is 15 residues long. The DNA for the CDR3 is TGTGCCAGCAGCGCTACTAGCGGGAGGGCCAATGAGCAGTTCTTC. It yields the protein CASSATSGRANEQFF.

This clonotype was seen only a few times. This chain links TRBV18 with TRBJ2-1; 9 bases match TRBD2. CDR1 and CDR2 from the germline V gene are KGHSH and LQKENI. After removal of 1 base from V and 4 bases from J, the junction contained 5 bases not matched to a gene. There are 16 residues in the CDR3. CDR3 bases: TGTGCCAGCTCACCACTCGAGCGGGGGGAGTACAATGAGCAGTTCTTC. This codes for CASSPLERGEYNEQFF.

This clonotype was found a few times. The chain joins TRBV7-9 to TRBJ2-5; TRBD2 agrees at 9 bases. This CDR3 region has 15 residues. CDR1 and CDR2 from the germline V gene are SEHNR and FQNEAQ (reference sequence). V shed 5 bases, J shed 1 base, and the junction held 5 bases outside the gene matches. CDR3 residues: CASSPKREVQETQYF. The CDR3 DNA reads TGTGCCAGCAGCCCTAAGCGGGAGGTCCAAGAGACCCAGTACTTC.

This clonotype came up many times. The CDR3 is CASSQVRGGGYEQYF. Written as DNA, the CDR3 is TGTGCCAGCAGCCAAGTCAGAGGTGGGGGCTACGAGCAGTACTTC. The V and J genes are TRBV4-2 and TRBJ2-7, with D tentatively TRBD1 or TRBD2 (5 bases each). Germline CDR1 LGHNA, CDR2 YNFKEQ. The CDR3 has 15 residues. V was pared by 1 base and J by 3 bases, with 13 bases between.

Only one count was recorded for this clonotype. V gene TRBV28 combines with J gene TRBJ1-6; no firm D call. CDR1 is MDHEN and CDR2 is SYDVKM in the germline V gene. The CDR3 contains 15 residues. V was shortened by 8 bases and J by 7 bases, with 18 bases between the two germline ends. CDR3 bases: TGTGCCAGCGCCCCTTCGGGCATTGGGAATTCACCCCTCCACTTT. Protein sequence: CASAPSGIGNSPLHF.

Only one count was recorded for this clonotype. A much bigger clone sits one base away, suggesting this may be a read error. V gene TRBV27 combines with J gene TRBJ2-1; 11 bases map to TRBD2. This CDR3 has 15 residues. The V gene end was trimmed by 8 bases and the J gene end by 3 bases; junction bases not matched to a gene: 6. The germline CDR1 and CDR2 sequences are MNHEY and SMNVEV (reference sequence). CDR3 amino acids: CASGTSGRFYNEQFF. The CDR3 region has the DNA TGTGCCAGCGGAACTAGCGGGAGATTCTACAATGAGCAGTTCTTC.

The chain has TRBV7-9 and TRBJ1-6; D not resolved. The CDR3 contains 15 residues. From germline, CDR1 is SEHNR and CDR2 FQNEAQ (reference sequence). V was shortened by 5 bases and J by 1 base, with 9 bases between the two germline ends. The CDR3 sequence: CASSPTQSYNSPLHF. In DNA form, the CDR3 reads TGTGCCAGCAGCCCAACGCAGTCCTATAATTCACCCCTCCACTTT. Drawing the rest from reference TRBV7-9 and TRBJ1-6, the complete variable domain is DTGVSQNPRHKITKRGQNVTFRCDPISEHNRLYWYRQTLGQGPEFLTYFQNEAQLEKSRLLSDRFSAERPKGSFSTLEIQRTEQGDSAMYLCASSPTQSYNSPLHFGNGTRLTVT.

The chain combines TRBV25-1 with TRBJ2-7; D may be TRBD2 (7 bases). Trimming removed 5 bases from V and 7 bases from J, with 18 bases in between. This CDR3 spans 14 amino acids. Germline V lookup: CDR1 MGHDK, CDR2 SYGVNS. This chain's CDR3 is CASSLTSPRGEQYF. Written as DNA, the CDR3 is TGTGCCAGCAGTCTGACTAGCCCGAGGGGGGAGCAGTACTTC.

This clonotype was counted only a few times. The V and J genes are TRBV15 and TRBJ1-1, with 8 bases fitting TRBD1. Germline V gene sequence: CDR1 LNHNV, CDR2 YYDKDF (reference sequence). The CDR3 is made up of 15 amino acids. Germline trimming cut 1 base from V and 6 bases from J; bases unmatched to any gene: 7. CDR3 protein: CATSRGRTGYAEAFF. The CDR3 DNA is TGTGCCACCAGCAGAGGAAGGACAGGGTACGCTGAAGCTTTCTTT.

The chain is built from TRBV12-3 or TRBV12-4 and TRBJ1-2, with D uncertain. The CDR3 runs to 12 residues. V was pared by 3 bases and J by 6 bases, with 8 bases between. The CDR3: CASSFPGNGYTF. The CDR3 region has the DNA TGTGCCAGCAGTTTCCCCGGGAATGGCTACACCTTC.

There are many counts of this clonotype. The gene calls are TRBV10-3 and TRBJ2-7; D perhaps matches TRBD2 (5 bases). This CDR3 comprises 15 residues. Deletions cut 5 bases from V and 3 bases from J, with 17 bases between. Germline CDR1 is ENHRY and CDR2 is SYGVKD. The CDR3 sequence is CAISSFGQLGYEQYF. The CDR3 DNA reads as TGTGCCATCAGTTCATTTGGGCAACTAGGCTACGAGCAGTACTTC.

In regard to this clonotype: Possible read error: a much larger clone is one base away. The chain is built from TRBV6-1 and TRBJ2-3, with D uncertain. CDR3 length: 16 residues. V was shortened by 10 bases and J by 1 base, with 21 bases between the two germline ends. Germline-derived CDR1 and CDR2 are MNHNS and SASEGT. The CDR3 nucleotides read TGTGCCATCAGGCTAATAGGTTCCGGCGGCACAGATACGCAGTATTTT. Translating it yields CAIRLIGSGGTDTQYF.

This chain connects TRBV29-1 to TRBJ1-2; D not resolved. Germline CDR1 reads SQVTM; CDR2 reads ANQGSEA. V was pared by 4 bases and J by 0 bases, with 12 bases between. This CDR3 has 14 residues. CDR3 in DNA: TGCAGCGTTGTTCCCCTTACTGCTAACTATGGCTACACCTTC. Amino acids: CSVVPLTANYGYTF.

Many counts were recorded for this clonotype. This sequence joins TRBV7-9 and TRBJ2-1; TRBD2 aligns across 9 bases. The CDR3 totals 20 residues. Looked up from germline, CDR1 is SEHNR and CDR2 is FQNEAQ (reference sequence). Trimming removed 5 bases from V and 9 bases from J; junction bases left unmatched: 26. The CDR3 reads CASSQRGTASGTHLTVEQFF. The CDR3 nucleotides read TGTGCCAGCAGCCAGCGAGGTACGGCTAGCGGGACACACCTTACGGTTGAGCAGTTCTTC.

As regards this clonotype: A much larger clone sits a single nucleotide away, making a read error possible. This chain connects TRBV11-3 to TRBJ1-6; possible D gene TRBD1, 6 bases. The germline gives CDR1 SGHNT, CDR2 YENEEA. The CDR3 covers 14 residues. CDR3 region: CASSFRTEGSPFHF. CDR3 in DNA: TGTGCCAGCAGCTTTCGGACAGAGGGGTCACCCTTCCACTTT.

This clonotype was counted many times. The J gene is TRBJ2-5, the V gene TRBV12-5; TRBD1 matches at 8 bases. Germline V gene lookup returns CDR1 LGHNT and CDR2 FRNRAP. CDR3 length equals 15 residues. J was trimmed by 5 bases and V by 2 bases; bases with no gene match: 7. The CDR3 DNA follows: TGTGCTAGTGGTTTGCCCGGACAGGGACGGGAGACCCAGTACTTC. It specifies CASGLPGQGRETQYF.

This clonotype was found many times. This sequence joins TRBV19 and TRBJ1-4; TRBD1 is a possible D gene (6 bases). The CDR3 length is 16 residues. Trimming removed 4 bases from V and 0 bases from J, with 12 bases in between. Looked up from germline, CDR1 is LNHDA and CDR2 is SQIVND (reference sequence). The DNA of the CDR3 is TGTGCCAGTAGTAGTGGACAGTCCGCAACTAATGAAAAACTGTTTTTT. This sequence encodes CASSSGQSATNEKLFF.

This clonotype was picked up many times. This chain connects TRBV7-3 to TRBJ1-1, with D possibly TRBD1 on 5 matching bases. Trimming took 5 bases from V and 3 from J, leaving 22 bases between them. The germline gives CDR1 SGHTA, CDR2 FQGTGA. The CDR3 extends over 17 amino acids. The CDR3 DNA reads TGTGCCAGCAGCCGTCGTTCAAGGGGACGGGGAGACACTGAAGCTTTCTTT. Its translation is CASSRRSRGRGDTEAFF. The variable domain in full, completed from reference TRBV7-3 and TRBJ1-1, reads GAGVSQTPSNKVTEKGKYVELRCDPISGHTALYWYRQSLGQGPEFLIYFQGTGAADDSGLPNDRFFAVRPEGSVSTLKIQRTERGDSAVYLCASSRRSRGRGDTEAFFGQGTRLTVV.

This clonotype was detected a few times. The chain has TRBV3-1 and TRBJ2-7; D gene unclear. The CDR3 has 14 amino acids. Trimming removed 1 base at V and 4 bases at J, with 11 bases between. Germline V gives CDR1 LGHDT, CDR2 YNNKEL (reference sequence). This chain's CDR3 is CASSQGKPIYEQYF. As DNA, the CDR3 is TGTGCCAGCAGCCAAGGGAAACCGATTTACGAGCAGTACTTC.

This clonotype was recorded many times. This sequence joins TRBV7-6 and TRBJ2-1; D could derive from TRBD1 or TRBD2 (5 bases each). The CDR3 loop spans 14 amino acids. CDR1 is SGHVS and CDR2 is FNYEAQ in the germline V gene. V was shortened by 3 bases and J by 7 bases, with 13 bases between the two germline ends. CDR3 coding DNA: TGTGCCAGCAGCTTTCGCCGAGGGGAGAATGAGCAGTTCTTC. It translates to CASSFRRGENEQFF.